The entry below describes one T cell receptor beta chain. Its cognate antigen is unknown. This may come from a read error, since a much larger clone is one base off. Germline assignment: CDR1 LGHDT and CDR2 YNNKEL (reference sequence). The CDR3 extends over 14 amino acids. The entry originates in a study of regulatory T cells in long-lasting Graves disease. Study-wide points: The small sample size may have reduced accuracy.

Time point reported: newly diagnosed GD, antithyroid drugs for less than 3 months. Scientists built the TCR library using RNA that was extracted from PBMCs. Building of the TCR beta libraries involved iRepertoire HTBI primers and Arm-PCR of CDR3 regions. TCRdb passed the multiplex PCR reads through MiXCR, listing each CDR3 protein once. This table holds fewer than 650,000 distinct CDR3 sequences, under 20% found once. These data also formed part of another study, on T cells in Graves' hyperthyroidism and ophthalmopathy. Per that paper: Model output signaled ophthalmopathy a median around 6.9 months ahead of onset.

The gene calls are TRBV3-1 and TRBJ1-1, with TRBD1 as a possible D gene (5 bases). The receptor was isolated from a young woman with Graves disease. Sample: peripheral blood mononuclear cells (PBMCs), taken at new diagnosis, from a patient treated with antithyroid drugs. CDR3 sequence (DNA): TGTGCCAGCAGCCAAAATGGGGGGAACACTAAAGCTTTCTTT. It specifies CASSQNGGNTKAFF.